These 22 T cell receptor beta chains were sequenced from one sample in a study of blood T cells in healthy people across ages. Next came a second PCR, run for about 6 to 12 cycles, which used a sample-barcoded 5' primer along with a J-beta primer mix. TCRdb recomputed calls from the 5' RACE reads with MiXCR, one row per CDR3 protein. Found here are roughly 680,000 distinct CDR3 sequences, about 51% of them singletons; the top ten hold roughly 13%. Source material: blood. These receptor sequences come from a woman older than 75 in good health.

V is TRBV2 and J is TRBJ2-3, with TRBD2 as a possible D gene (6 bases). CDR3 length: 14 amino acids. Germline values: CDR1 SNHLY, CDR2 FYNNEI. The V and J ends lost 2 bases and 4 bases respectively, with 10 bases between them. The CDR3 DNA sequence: TGTGCCAGCAGTGAAAGGACTAATTCAGATACGCAGTATTTT. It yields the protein CASSERTNSDTQYF.

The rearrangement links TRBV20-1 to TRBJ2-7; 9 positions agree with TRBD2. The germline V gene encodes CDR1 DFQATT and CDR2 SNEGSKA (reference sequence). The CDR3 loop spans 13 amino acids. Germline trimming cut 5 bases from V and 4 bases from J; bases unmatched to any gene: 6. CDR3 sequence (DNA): TGCAGTGCTTTAGCGGGGGCTCTATACGAGCAGTACTTC. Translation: CSALAGALYEQYF.

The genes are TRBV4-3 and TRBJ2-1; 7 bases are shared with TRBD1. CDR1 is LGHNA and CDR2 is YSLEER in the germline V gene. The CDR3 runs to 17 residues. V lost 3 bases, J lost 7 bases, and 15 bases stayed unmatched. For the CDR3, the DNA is TGCGCCAGCAGCCACGGCCGCCGACAGGGTGGGGGAAATGAGCAGTTCTTC. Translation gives CASSHGRRQGGGNEQFF.

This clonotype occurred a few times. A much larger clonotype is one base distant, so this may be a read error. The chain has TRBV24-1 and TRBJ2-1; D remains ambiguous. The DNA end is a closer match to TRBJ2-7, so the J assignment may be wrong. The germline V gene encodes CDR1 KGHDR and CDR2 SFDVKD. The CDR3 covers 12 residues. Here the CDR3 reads CATALSYNEQYF. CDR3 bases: TGTGCCACCGCGCTCTCCTACAATGAGCAGTACTTC.

CDR3 sequence: CASSDPAYSSYEQYF. DNA for the CDR3: TGTGCCAGCAGTGACCCAGCGTACAGCTCCTACGAGCAGTACTTC. The chain has TRBV2 and TRBJ2-7; D remains unclear. The CDR3 sequence is 15 residues long. V was clipped by 3 bases and J by 0 bases, with 12 bases between them. CDR1 is SNHLY and CDR2 is FYNNEI in the germline V gene. The whole variable domain, filled in from reference TRBV2 and TRBJ2-7, reads EPEVTQTPSHQVTQMGQEVILRCVPISNHLYFYWYRQILGQKVEFLVSFYNNEISEKSEIFDDQFSVERPDGSNFTLKIRSTKLEDSAMYFCASSDPAYSSYEQYFGPGTRLTVT.

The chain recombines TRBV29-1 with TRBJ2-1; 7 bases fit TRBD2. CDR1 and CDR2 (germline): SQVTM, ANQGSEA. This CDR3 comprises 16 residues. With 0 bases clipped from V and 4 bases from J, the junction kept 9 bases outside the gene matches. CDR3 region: CSVEEYGTTSYNEQFF. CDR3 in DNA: TGCAGCGTTGAAGAGTATGGGACTACCTCATACAATGAGCAGTTCTTC.

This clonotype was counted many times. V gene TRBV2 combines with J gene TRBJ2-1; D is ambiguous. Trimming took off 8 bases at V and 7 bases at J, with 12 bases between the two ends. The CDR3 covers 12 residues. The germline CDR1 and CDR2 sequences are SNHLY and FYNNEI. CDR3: CASQYYANEQFF. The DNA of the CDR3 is TGTGCCAGCCAGTATTACGCGAATGAGCAGTTCTTC.

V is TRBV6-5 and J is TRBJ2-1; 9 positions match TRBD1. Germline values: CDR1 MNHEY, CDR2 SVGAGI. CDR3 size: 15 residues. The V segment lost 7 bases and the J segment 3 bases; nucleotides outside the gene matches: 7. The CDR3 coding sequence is TGTGCCAGCATCCGCCGGGGACAGGGCTACAATGAGCAGTTCTTC. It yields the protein CASIRRGQGYNEQFF.

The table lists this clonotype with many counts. CDR3 sequence (DNA): TGTGCCAGCAGTCCTACAGGGGGTACTGAAGCTTTCTTT. Translating it yields CASSPTGGTEAFF. V gene TRBV7-9 combines with J gene TRBJ1-1; TRBD1 matches 8 bases. Germline V gene sequence: CDR1 SEHNR, CDR2 FQNEAQ (reference sequence). The CDR3 contains 13 residues. The V gene end was trimmed by 6 bases and the J gene end by 5 bases; junction bases not matched to a gene: 5.

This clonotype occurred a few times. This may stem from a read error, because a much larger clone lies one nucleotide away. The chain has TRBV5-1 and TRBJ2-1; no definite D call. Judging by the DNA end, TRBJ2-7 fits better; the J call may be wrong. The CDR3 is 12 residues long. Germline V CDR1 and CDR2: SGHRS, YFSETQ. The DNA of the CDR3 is TGCGCCAGCAGCTTTAACTACAATGAGCAGTACTTC. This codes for CASSFNYNEQYF.

CDR3 DNA: TGCAGCGTTGACGGGGTGGGCAGGGGTTCGTATGGCTACACCTTC. Translating gives CSVDGVGRGSYGYTF. The V call is TRBV29-1, the J call TRBJ1-2, with D possibly matching TRBD1 (6 bases). The germline V gene encodes CDR1 SQVTM and CDR2 ANQGSEA. Between the trimmed V and J ends, which lost 3 bases and 5 bases, there was a span of 19 bases. The CDR3 is made up of 15 amino acids.

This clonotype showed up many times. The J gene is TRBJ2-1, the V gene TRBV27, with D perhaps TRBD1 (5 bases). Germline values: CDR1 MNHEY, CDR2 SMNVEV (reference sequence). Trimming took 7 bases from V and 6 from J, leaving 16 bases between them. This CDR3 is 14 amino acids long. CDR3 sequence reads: CASKGPGLLNEQFF. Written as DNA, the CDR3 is TGTGCCAGCAAAGGGCCAGGGTTGCTCAATGAGCAGTTCTTC.

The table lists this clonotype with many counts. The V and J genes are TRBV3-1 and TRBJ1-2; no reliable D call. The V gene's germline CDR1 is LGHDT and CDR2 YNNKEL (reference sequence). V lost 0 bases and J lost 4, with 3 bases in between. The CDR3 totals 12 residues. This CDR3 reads CASSQDLYGYTF. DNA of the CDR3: TGTGCCAGCAGCCAAGACCTCTATGGCTACACCTTC. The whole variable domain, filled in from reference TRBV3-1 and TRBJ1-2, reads DTAVSQTPKYLVTQMGNDKSIKCEQNLGHDTMYWYKQDSKKFLKIMFSYNNKELIINETVPNRFSPKSPDKAHLNLHINSLELGDSAVYFCASSQDLYGYTFGSGTRLTVV.

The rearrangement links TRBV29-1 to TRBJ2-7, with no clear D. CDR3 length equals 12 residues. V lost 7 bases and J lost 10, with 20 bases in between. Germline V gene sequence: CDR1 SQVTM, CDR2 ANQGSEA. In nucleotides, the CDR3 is TGCAGCGCCTTTCGGGCAAAAGAGGCTCAGTACTTC. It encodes CSAFRAKEAQYF.

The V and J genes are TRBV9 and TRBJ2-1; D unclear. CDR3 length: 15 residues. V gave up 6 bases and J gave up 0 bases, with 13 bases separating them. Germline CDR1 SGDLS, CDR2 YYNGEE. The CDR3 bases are TGTGCCAGCACCACGACCCTAAGCTCCTACAATGAGCAGTTCTTC. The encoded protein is CASTTTLSSYNEQFF.

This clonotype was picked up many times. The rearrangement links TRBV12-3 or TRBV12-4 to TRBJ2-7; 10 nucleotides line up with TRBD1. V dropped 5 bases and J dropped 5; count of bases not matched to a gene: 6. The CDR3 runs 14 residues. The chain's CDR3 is CASSQTGTGDEQYF. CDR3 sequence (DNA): TGTGCCAGCAGTCAAACCGGGACAGGGGACGAGCAGTACTTC.

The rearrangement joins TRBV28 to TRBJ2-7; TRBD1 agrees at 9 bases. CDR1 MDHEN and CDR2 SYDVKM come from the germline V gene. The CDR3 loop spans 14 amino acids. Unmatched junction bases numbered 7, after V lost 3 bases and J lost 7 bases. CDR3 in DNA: TGTGCCAGCAGTTTTTCACAGGGGGCGGGAGAGCAGTACTTC. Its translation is CASSFSQGAGEQYF.

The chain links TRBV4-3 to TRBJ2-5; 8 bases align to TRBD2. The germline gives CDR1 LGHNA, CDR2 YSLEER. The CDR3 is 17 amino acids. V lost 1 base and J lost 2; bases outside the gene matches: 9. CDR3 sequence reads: CASSQGPGLVGQETQYF. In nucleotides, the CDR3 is TGCGCCAGCAGCCAAGGCCCGGGACTAGTCGGGCAAGAGACCCAGTACTTC.

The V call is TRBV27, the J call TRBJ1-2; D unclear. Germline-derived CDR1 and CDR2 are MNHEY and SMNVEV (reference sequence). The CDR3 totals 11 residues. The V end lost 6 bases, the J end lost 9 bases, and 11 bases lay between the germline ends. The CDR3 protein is CASSARGSYTF. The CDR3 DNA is TGTGCCAGCAGCGCCCGTGGGAGCTACACCTTC.

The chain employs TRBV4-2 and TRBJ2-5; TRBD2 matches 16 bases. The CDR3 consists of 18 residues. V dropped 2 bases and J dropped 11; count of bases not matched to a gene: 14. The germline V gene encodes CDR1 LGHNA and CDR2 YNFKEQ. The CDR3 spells CASSQPGLAGGPRNEQYF. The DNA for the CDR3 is TGTGCCAGCAGCCAACCGGGACTAGCGGGAGGGCCTCGAAATGAGCAGTACTTC.

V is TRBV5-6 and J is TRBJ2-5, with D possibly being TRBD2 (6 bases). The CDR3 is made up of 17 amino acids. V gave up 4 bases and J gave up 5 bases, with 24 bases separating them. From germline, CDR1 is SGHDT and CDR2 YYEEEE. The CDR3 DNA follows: TGTGCCAGCAGCACCATACCTCCCGACCGGGGGTCGGAGACCCAGTACTTC. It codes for CASSTIPPDRGSETQYF. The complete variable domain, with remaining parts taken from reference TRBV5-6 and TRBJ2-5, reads DAGVTQSPTHLIKTRGQQVTLRCSPKSGHDTVSWYQQALGQGPQFIFQYYEEEERQRGNFPDRFSGHQFPNYSSELNVNALLLGDSALYLCASSTIPPDRGSETQYFGPGTRLLVL.

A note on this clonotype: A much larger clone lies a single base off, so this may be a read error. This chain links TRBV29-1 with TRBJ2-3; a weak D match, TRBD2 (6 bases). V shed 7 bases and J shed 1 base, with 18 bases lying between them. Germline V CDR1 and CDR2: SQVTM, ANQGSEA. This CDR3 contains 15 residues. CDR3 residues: CSAAGLTGRTDTQYF. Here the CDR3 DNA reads TGCAGCGCCGCAGGACTAACGGGACGCACAGATACGCAGTATTTT.